A selection of T cell receptor beta chains follows, all from one sample in a study of shared T cell receptors in the human thymus. Profiled with immunoSEQ multiplex PCR; TCRdb holds only in-frame clones, not every one. The sample has more than 550,000 clones; around 87% are singletons. The same sample was also studied in work on human thymus T cells.

The sequenced sample was thymocytes. These receptors were collected from a boy in the first two years of life with a congenital heart defect. Both conserved end residues are part of each CDR3. Fields, in order: CDR3 DNA, CDR3 protein, clone size, D gene, CDR3 length, V gene, J gene. D genes are given only for firm matches. Expanded clones are given a class, and other clones once, few, many or no size at all.

CDR3 DNA: TGTGCCAGCAGACACACCGACAGGGAGGTATGGCCCCAGCATTTT
CDR3 protein: CASRHTDREVWPQHF
clone size: few
D gene: TRBD1
CDR3 length: 15
V gene: TRBV28
J gene: TRBJ1-5

CDR3 DNA: TGTGCCAGCAGCTTTTTGGAGGGGAGGACCGGGGAGCTGTTTTTT
CDR3 protein: CASSFLEGRTGELFF
clone size: -
D gene: -
CDR3 length: 15
V gene: TRBV7-9
J gene: TRBJ2-2

CDR3 DNA: TGTGCCAGCAGCGATGAGACAAACCCTACGGGAAATTCACCCCTCCACTTT
CDR3 protein: CASSDETNPTGNSPLHF
clone size: -
D gene: -
CDR3 length: 17
V gene: TRBV9
J gene: TRBJ1-6

CDR3 DNA: TGTGCCAGCAGTGACGGTGGGACAGGTAGTTTGTTTGCCGGGGAGCTGTTTTTT
CDR3 protein: CASSDGGTGSLFAGELFF
clone size: -
D gene: TRBD1
CDR3 length: 18
V gene: TRBV25-1
J gene: TRBJ2-2

CDR3 DNA: TGTGCCAGCAGTCCCCGACTAGAGTCCTACGAGCAGTACTTC
CDR3 protein: CASSPRLESYEQYF
clone size: -
D gene: -
CDR3 length: 14
V gene: TRBV28
J gene: TRBJ2-7

CDR3 DNA: TGTGCCAGCAGTCAGGACAGGGGCCGTGAAAAACTGTTTTTT
CDR3 protein: CASSQDRGREKLFF
clone size: -
D gene: TRBD1
CDR3 length: 14
V gene: TRBV16
J gene: TRBJ1-4

CDR3 DNA: TGCGCCAGCAGCCAGGGTGGGAGGGGGACAAGGGCAAATCTAGCCAAAAACATTCAGTACTTC
CDR3 protein: CASSQGGRGTRANLAKNIQYF
clone size: -
D gene: -
CDR3 length: 21
V gene: TRBV4-3
J gene: TRBJ2-4

CDR3 DNA: TGCGCCAGCAGCCAAGAAGGGTACAGGGCGCGGGTAAGCATCTACGAGCAGTACTTC
CDR3 protein: CASSQEGYRARVSIYEQYF
clone size: -
D gene: -
CDR3 length: 19
V gene: TRBV4-3
J gene: TRBJ2-7

CDR3 DNA: TGTGCTAGTGGTCCTACCGGGAGCCACTACGAGCAGTACTTC
CDR3 protein: CASGPTGSHYEQYF
clone size: -
D gene: -
CDR3 length: 14
V gene: TRBV12-5
J gene: TRBJ2-7

CDR3 DNA: TGTGCCAGCAGTTTAGTCCCAACCTACGAGCAGTACTTC
CDR3 protein: CASSLVPTYEQYF
clone size: -
D gene: -
CDR3 length: 13
V gene: TRBV27
J gene: TRBJ2-7

CDR3 DNA: TGTGCCAGCAGCCCACTAGCGGGGGTCCTCCAAGAGACCCAGTACTTC
CDR3 protein: CASSPLAGVLQETQYF
clone size: -
D gene: TRBD2
CDR3 length: 16
V gene: TRBV7-6
J gene: TRBJ2-5

CDR3 DNA: TGTGCCTGGAGTGCCGGGACTAGCGGGGGGACCGAGCAGTACTTC
CDR3 protein: CAWSAGTSGGTEQYF
clone size: -
D gene: TRBD2
CDR3 length: 15
V gene: TRBV30
J gene: TRBJ2-7

CDR3 DNA: TGTGCCACCAGCAGAGATCGTCCGGGACACCAAAACTATGGCTACACCTTC
CDR3 protein: CATSRDRPGHQNYGYTF
clone size: -
D gene: -
CDR3 length: 17
V gene: TRBV15
J gene: TRBJ1-2

CDR3 DNA: TGTGCCAGCAGTTTATGCTCGGCAGGGTGTTCCTCCTACGAGCAGTACTTC
CDR3 protein: CASSLCSAGCSSYEQYF
clone size: -
D gene: -
CDR3 length: 17
V gene: TRBV28
J gene: TRBJ2-7

CDR3 DNA: TGCGCCAGCAGCGGTTTAATGGGCTTCACAGATACGCAGTATTTT
CDR3 protein: CASSGLMGFTDTQYF
clone size: -
D gene: -
CDR3 length: 15
V gene: TRBV5-1
J gene: TRBJ2-3

CDR3 DNA: TGTGCCAGCAGAGTGACAGGGGGCGGGTACGAGCAGTACTTC
CDR3 protein: CASRVTGGGYEQYF
clone size: once
D gene: TRBD1
CDR3 length: 14
V gene: TRBV6-5
J gene: TRBJ2-7

CDR3 DNA: TGTGCCAGCAGTTCCCACCGCGGGACGGACTACACCGGGGAGCTGTTTTTT
CDR3 protein: CASSSHRGTDYTGELFF
clone size: -
D gene: -
CDR3 length: 17
V gene: TRBV27
J gene: TRBJ2-2

CDR3 DNA: TGTGCCAGCAGTAAAGGGAGTTTAGAGGAGGGACTAGCGGGACAGGGAGATACGCAGTATTTT
CDR3 protein: CASSKGSLEEGLAGQGDTQYF
clone size: -
D gene: TRBD2
CDR3 length: 21
V gene: TRBV6-1
J gene: TRBJ2-3

CDR3 DNA: TGTGCCAGCAGCTCCGAGGGACCTACAGGGTATAGCAATCAGCCCCAGCATTTT
CDR3 protein: CASSSEGPTGYSNQPQHF
clone size: -
D gene: -
CDR3 length: 18
V gene: TRBV21-1
J gene: TRBJ1-5

CDR3 DNA: TGTGCCAGCAGCCAAGATCTTGGGACAGCTAGCACAGATACGCAGTATTTT
CDR3 protein: CASSQDLGTASTDTQYF
clone size: -
D gene: TRBD1
CDR3 length: 17
V gene: TRBV14
J gene: TRBJ2-3

CDR3 DNA: TGCGCCAGCAGCTTGGTTGGGACAGGGGGCAAGTACGAGCAGTACTTC
CDR3 protein: CASSLVGTGGKYEQYF
clone size: -
D gene: TRBD1
CDR3 length: 16
V gene: TRBV5-1
J gene: TRBJ2-7

CDR3 DNA: TGTGCCAGCAGCTTACAGGGGCCAGATCAAAAACTGTTTTTT
CDR3 protein: CASSLQGPDQKLFF
clone size: -
D gene: TRBD1
CDR3 length: 14
V gene: TRBV5-6
J gene: TRBJ1-4

CDR3 DNA: TGTGCCAGCAGTTTAGGGAAGGGAGGGAGCAATCAGCCCCAGCATTTT
CDR3 protein: CASSLGKGGSNQPQHF
clone size: -
D gene: -
CDR3 length: 16
V gene: TRBV28
J gene: TRBJ1-5

CDR3 DNA: TGTGCCAGCAGTTTCCAGAGACTAGCGGGGGGGAACACCGGGGAGCTGTTTTTT
CDR3 protein: CASSFQRLAGGNTGELFF
clone size: few
D gene: TRBD2
CDR3 length: 18
V gene: TRBV28
J gene: TRBJ2-2

CDR3 DNA: TGTGCCAGCAGTTTGTCGAGACAGCCCAATCAGCCCCAGCATTTT
CDR3 protein: CASSLSRQPNQPQHF
clone size: once
D gene: -
CDR3 length: 15
V gene: TRBV27
J gene: TRBJ1-5

CDR3 DNA: TGTGCCAGCAGTGTCCGACCTACAGTTTTCTACAATGAGCAGTTCTTC
CDR3 protein: CASSVRPTVFYNEQFF
clone size: -
D gene: -
CDR3 length: 16
V gene: TRBV28
J gene: TRBJ2-1

CDR3 DNA: TGTGCCAGCAGCCAATTGGGGGGAGGGACTGAAGCTTTCTTT
CDR3 protein: CASSQLGGGTEAFF
clone size: -
D gene: -
CDR3 length: 14
V gene: TRBV14
J gene: TRBJ1-1

CDR3 DNA: TGTGCCAGCAGCCCCCGGGACAGGGGTAAGCAAGAGACCCAGTACTTC
CDR3 protein: CASSPRDRGKQETQYF
clone size: -
D gene: TRBD1
CDR3 length: 16
V gene: TRBV11-1
J gene: TRBJ2-5

CDR3 DNA: TGTGCCATCAGTGACAGGGGCTCGAACACTGAAGCTTTCTTT
CDR3 protein: CAISDRGSNTEAFF
clone size: -
D gene: -
CDR3 length: 14
V gene: TRBV10-3
J gene: TRBJ1-1

CDR3 DNA: TGTGCCAGCAGCCAATGGCAGGGATATAATTCACCCCTCCACTTT
CDR3 protein: CASSQWQGYNSPLHF
clone size: -
D gene: -
CDR3 length: 15
V gene: TRBV4-2
J gene: TRBJ1-6

CDR3 DNA: TGTGCCAGCAGTTTATCGGGGGAGGGTCAGCCCCAGCATTTT
CDR3 protein: CASSLSGEGQPQHF
clone size: once
D gene: -
CDR3 length: 14
V gene: TRBV28
J gene: TRBJ1-5

CDR3 DNA: TGCGCCAGCAGCCAAGCCCAGGTTGGCAGGGAACCACTCTCCCGTAGCACAGATACGCAGTATTTT
CDR3 protein: CASSQAQVGREPLSRSTDTQYF
clone size: -
D gene: -
CDR3 length: 22
V gene: TRBV4-3
J gene: TRBJ2-3

CDR3 DNA: TGCGCCAGCAGCCAAGGAAGGGGACAGGATAGTGGCAATCAGCCCCAGCATTTT
CDR3 protein: CASSQGRGQDSGNQPQHF
clone size: -
D gene: TRBD1
CDR3 length: 18
V gene: TRBV4-1
J gene: TRBJ1-5

CDR3 DNA: TGTGCCAGCAGCGTACCGACACCCGGGACTAGCGGGGTCACAGATACGCAGTATTTT
CDR3 protein: CASSVPTPGTSGVTDTQYF
clone size: -
D gene: TRBD2
CDR3 length: 19
V gene: TRBV9
J gene: TRBJ2-3

CDR3 DNA: TGTGCCAGCAGTTTTGTACCCAGTCCGTCTTCACCCCTCCACTTT
CDR3 protein: CASSFVPSPSSPLHF
clone size: -
D gene: -
CDR3 length: 15
V gene: TRBV7-2
J gene: TRBJ1-6

CDR3 DNA: TGCGCCAGCAGTCAATCCAGGGGGCGCAGGCTGAACTACACCGGGGAGCTGTTTTTT
CDR3 protein: CASSQSRGRRLNYTGELFF
clone size: -
D gene: TRBD1
CDR3 length: 19
V gene: TRBV23-1
J gene: TRBJ2-2

CDR3 DNA: TGTGCCAGCAGCCACTCCCCAGCGGGGGGGCCTTCGGATACGCAGTATTTT
CDR3 protein: CASSHSPAGGPSDTQYF
clone size: -
D gene: TRBD2
CDR3 length: 17
V gene: TRBV4-2
J gene: TRBJ2-3

CDR3 DNA: TGTGCCAGCAACAAAACAGGGATTTGTTGCAACACTGAAGCTTTCTTT
CDR3 protein: CASNKTGICCNTEAFF
clone size: -
D gene: -
CDR3 length: 16
V gene: TRBV7-9
J gene: TRBJ1-1

CDR3 DNA: TGCGCCAGCAGCCAAGTAGGGGTGAATTCCCCCCTCCACTTT
CDR3 protein: CASSQVGVNSPLHF
clone size: -
D gene: -
CDR3 length: 14
V gene: TRBV4-1
J gene: TRBJ1-6

CDR3 DNA: TGTGCCAGCAGTTTAACCGACAGGGGTGGTTCCGGGGAGCTGTTTTTT
CDR3 protein: CASSLTDRGGSGELFF
clone size: -
D gene: TRBD1
CDR3 length: 16
V gene: TRBV28
J gene: TRBJ2-2

CDR3 DNA: TGTGCCAGCAGGGCTGTGGGACTAGCGAACTCCTACGAGCAGTACTTC
CDR3 protein: CASRAVGLANSYEQYF
clone size: -
D gene: TRBD2
CDR3 length: 16
V gene: TRBV10-3
J gene: TRBJ2-7

CDR3 DNA: TGCGCCAGCAGCCAAAACAGATTAGGTCAGGGCTACCCACACACAGATACGCAGTATTTT
CDR3 protein: CASSQNRLGQGYPHTDTQYF
clone size: once
D gene: -
CDR3 length: 20
V gene: TRBV4-3
J gene: TRBJ2-3

CDR3 DNA: TGTGCCAGCAGCGTAGCTACAGGAACTGAAGCTTTCTTT
CDR3 protein: CASSVATGTEAFF
clone size: -
D gene: -
CDR3 length: 13
V gene: TRBV9
J gene: TRBJ1-1

CDR3 DNA: TGCGCCAGCAGCCAAGTTTACCCTGGGACAGGACGCGACGGGGTCCAAGAGACCCAGTACTTC
CDR3 protein: CASSQVYPGTGRDGVQETQYF
clone size: -
D gene: TRBD1
CDR3 length: 21
V gene: TRBV4-1
J gene: TRBJ2-5

CDR3 DNA: TGTGCCAGCAGTTCCTCTACGCTTTCTCTCCCCTCTAACTATGGCTACACCTTC
CDR3 protein: CASSSSTLSLPSNYGYTF
clone size: -
D gene: -
CDR3 length: 18
V gene: TRBV2
J gene: TRBJ1-2

CDR3 DNA: TGCGCCAGCAGCCCTCCCACGCGGGACGAGCAGTACTTC
CDR3 protein: CASSPPTRDEQYF
clone size: -
D gene: -
CDR3 length: 13
V gene: TRBV5-1
J gene: TRBJ2-7

CDR3 DNA: TGTGCCAGCAGCCTCGTGGGGCAGGGGAGAGTTAATGAAAAACTGTTTTTT
CDR3 protein: CASSLVGQGRVNEKLFF
clone size: -
D gene: -
CDR3 length: 17
V gene: TRBV27
J gene: TRBJ1-4

CDR3 DNA: TGTGCCAGTAGTATTCCAGGGTTCTCCGAGCAGTACTTC
CDR3 protein: CASSIPGFSEQYF
clone size: few
D gene: -
CDR3 length: 13
V gene: TRBV19
J gene: TRBJ2-7

CDR3 DNA: TGTGCCAGCAGTTTGCGGATCTCCTACGAGCAGTACTTC
CDR3 protein: CASSLRISYEQYF
clone size: -
D gene: -
CDR3 length: 13
V gene: TRBV27
J gene: TRBJ2-7

CDR3 DNA: TGTGCCAGCAGTGAAATACAGGGATCCACTGAAGCTTTCTTT
CDR3 protein: CASSEIQGSTEAFF
clone size: -
D gene: -
CDR3 length: 14
V gene: TRBV28
J gene: TRBJ1-1

CDR3 DNA: TGTGCCAGCAGCCGCGATCTAAATTCCCCCCTCCACTTT
CDR3 protein: CASSRDLNSPLHF
clone size: -
D gene: -
CDR3 length: 13
V gene: TRBV14
J gene: TRBJ1-6

CDR3 DNA: TGTGCCAGCAGCCAAGATGAGGGCAGCGGGGGGGCTTGCGAGCAGTACTTC
CDR3 protein: CASSQDEGSGGACEQYF
clone size: -
D gene: TRBD2
CDR3 length: 17
V gene: TRBV14
J gene: TRBJ2-7

CDR3 DNA: TGTGCCAGCAGCTTAGGGGCCCAGGCCCAAGAGACCCAGTACTTC
CDR3 protein: CASSLGAQAQETQYF
clone size: -
D gene: -
CDR3 length: 15
V gene: TRBV7-6
J gene: TRBJ2-5